The 25 T cell receptor beta chains presented below share a single source sample, sequenced in a study of human T cells and chemical hapten exposure (dated by TCRdb to the early 2020s). The method was RACE. For sequencing, a NextSeq 500 was employed. Using fastp trimming at Q25 and MiXCR clonotype assembly, TCRdb reanalyzed the public sequencing data and kept in-frame beta chains. Under each unique CDR3 protein, matching rows form one entry showing the most common genes and DNA. For this sample there are approximately 400,000 distinct CDR3 sequences; more than 4.5% appear just once. The ten largest clones add up to 2% to 2.5% of the sample. The time point label, read with the paper, signifies: patch test 1, 2 weeks after DPC sensitization. The treatment or condition label, as the study defines it: therapeutic diphenylcyclopropenone sensitization with weekly scalp DPC. The material was whole blood, obtained in connection with sensitization to the hapten diphenylcyclopropenone (DPC). These receptors were obtained from a woman aged 45-59 years with alopecia areata. Some clones in this sample may be carry-over from other donors' samples.

This clonotype has ten or more counts. The genes are TRBV2 and TRBJ2-6; D is uncertain. Germline V gives CDR1 SNHLY, CDR2 FYNNEI. V was cut by 0 bases and J by 2 bases, with 8 bases left in between. The CDR3 length is 16 residues. CDR3 coding DNA: TGTGCCAGCAGTGAAGCGCGGACGCCTGGGGCCAACGTCCTGACTTTC. Its translation is CASSEARTPGANVLTF.

This clonotype turned up a few times. This chain connects TRBV10-3 to TRBJ1-5; D may be TRBD1 (5 bases). The germline V and J ends were trimmed by 2 bases and 3 bases, with 8 bases remaining between them. This CDR3 has 14 amino acids. In germline, CDR1 is ENHRY, CDR2 SYGVKD. In DNA form, the CDR3 reads TGTGCCATCAGTGAGCGACAGTCCAATCAGCCCCAGCATTTT. Its translation: CAISERQSNQPQHF.

The V call is TRBV6-6, the J call TRBJ1-4, with D unresolved. The germline V gene encodes CDR1 MNHNY and CDR2 SVGAGI (reference sequence). V dropped 5 bases and J dropped 0 bases, with 19 bases sitting between them. The CDR3 is 18 residues long. The CDR3: CASSPPSNFPATNEKLFF. The DNA for the CDR3 is TGTGCCAGCAGTCCCCCTTCAAATTTCCCCGCAACTAATGAAAAACTGTTTTTT.

This clonotype was recorded at least ten times. The rearrangement uses TRBV12-3 or TRBV12-4 and TRBJ2-1, with D possibly TRBD1 on 5 matching bases. The CDR3 runs 14 residues. V was clipped by 7 bases and J by 1 base, with 11 bases between them. CDR3 in DNA: TGTGCCAGCACCAAGACAGATTCCTACAATGAGCAGTTCTTC. Protein: CASTKTDSYNEQFF.

CDR3 in amino acids: CSAGLAGYNEQFF. In DNA form, the CDR3 reads TGCAGTGCCGGACTAGCGGGTTACAATGAGCAGTTCTTC. The genes are TRBV20-1 and TRBJ2-1; TRBD2 agrees at 11 bases. This CDR3 contains 13 residues. Germline CDR1 reads DFQATT; CDR2 reads SNEGSKA (reference sequence). Trimming took 6 bases from V and 4 from J; bases not matched to a gene: 2.

The V call is TRBV7-9, the J call TRBJ2-7; TRBD1 matches at 7 bases. This CDR3 is 14 amino acids long. Trimming removed 1 base from V and 5 bases from J; junction bases left unmatched: 5. Per the germline V gene, CDR1 is SEHNR and CDR2 is FQNEAQ (reference sequence). The CDR3 DNA sequence: TGTGCCAGCAGCTTAGAGAAGGGGGCCCACGAGCAGTACTTC. The encoded protein is CASSLEKGAHEQYF.

This clonotype was observed many times. The rearrangement joins TRBV7-9 to TRBJ1-4; no definite D call. This CDR3 is 15 amino acids long. Germline assignment: CDR1 SEHNR and CDR2 FQNEAQ (reference sequence). V was pared by 2 bases and J by 1 base, with 8 bases between. The CDR3 nucleotides read TGTGCCAGCAGCTTAAGCCAGAGAACTAATGAAAAACTGTTTTTT. It encodes CASSLSQRTNEKLFF.

This clonotype was recorded many times. The chain employs TRBV21-1 and TRBJ2-1; the DNA was not compared with TRBD2, the D call given in the table. TRBV21-1 is tagged as a pseudogene. CDR3 size: 16 residues. The CDR3 nucleotides are TGTGCCAGCAGCAAAAGACAAAAGGGCTTCCCCAATGAGCAGTTCTTC. It translates to CASSKRQKGFPNEQFF.

There are many counts of this clonotype. The V gene is TRBV29-1, the J gene TRBJ2-7; D gene unclear. CDR3 size: 12 residues. Between the trimmed V and J ends, which lost 5 bases and 3 bases, there was a span of 11 bases. The germline CDR1 and CDR2 sequences are SQVTM and ANQGSEA. The CDR3 loop reads CSVTALNYEQYF. The DNA of the CDR3 is TGCAGCGTTACCGCGTTGAACTACGAGCAGTACTTC.

The J gene is TRBJ2-2, the V gene TRBV29-1, with TRBD1 matching 10 bases. CDR1 is SQVTM and CDR2 is ANQGSEA in the germline V gene. The junction had 12 bases not matched to a gene; V was cut back by 2 bases and J by 6 bases. The CDR3 is 17 amino acids. CDR3 residues: CSVERPGQGMEAGELFF. CDR3 DNA: TGCAGCGTTGAACGGCCGGGACAGGGGATGGAGGCCGGGGAGCTGTTTTTT.

Many counts were recorded for this clonotype. The chain recombines TRBV4-2 with TRBJ2-1; 9 bases are shared with TRBD2. V trimming: 1 base; J trimming: 6 bases; junction bases outside the gene matches: 7. The CDR3 length is 16 residues. The germline gives CDR1 LGHNA, CDR2 YNFKEQ. The CDR3 DNA reads TGTGCCAGCAGCCAAGCAGGCGGGAGGGCCGTCAATGAGCAGTTCTTC. Translated, it gives CASSQAGGRAVNEQFF.

This clonotype was found many times. The chain couples TRBV7-6 to TRBJ2-7; 9 bases map to TRBD2. The junction had 7 bases not matched to a gene; V was cut back by 5 bases and J by 2 bases. This CDR3 spans 15 amino acids. The V gene's germline CDR1 is SGHVS and CDR2 FNYEAQ. The CDR3 reads CASSASSGTTYEQYF. In DNA, the CDR3 is TGTGCCAGCAGCGCCTCTAGCGGGACCACCTACGAGCAGTACTTC.

The chain employs TRBV7-9 and TRBJ1-5, with D possibly TRBD1 on 5 matching bases. Germline CDR1 reads SEHNR; CDR2 reads FQNEAQ (reference sequence). The V end lost 2 bases, the J end lost 2 bases, and 13 bases lay between the germline ends. The CDR3 is made up of 16 amino acids. CDR3 region: CASSLLGEGGNQPQHF. DNA for the CDR3: TGTGCCAGCAGCTTATTGGGCGAAGGGGGCAATCAGCCCCAGCATTTT. The full variable domain, completed using reference TRBV7-9 and TRBJ1-5, is DTGVSQNPRHKITKRGQNVTFRCDPISEHNRLYWYRQTLGQGPEFLTYFQNEAQLEKSRLLSDRFSAERPKGSFSTLEIQRTEQGDSAMYLCASSLLGEGGNQPQHFGDGTRLSIL.

This clonotype was seen at least ten times. J is TRBJ1-6 and V is TRBV7-2; D uncertain. The germline V and J ends were trimmed by 5 bases and 8 bases, with 16 bases remaining between them. The CDR3 runs 15 residues. CDR1 is SGHTA and CDR2 is FQGNSA in the germline V gene. In DNA, the CDR3 is TGTGCCAGCAGCCCACTGCGGGGATCGGATTCACCCCTCCACTTT. It is translated as CASSPLRGSDSPLHF.

Many counts were recorded for this clonotype. The chain recombines TRBV5-1 with TRBJ2-2; unclear D gene. The CDR3 contains 14 residues. Germline values: CDR1 SGHRS, CDR2 YFSETQ. V was trimmed by 5 bases and J by 0 bases, leaving 8 bases between them. CDR3 in amino acids: CASREEANTGELFF. The CDR3 DNA sequence: TGCGCCAGCAGGGAAGAAGCGAACACCGGGGAGCTGTTTTTT.

This clonotype was detected only a few times. The chain recombines TRBV7-2 with TRBJ1-5; TRBD1 aligns across 10 bases. V trimming: 5 bases; J trimming: 8 bases; junction bases outside the gene matches: 6. Germline loops: CDR1 SGHTA, CDR2 FQGNSA. This CDR3 comprises 14 residues. For the CDR3, the DNA is TGTGCCAGCAGCGCAGACAGGGGGCGAGAGCCCCAGCATTTT. This codes for CASSADRGREPQHF.

Ten or more counts support this clonotype. The chain links TRBV7-9 to TRBJ1-1; 7 bases align to TRBD1. Germline V gene sequence: CDR1 SEHNR, CDR2 FQNEAQ (reference sequence). V shed 3 bases and J 4 bases; nucleotides not matched to a gene: 8. The CDR3 totals 15 residues. CDR3 sequence reads: CASSFLTGSSTEAFF. The CDR3 nucleotides are TGTGCCAGCAGCTTCTTGACAGGGTCTAGCACTGAAGCTTTCTTT.

This clonotype has ten or more counts. This chain uses TRBV5-1 with TRBJ1-1; D possibly corresponds to TRBD1 (6 bases). The V and J ends lost 5 bases and 4 bases respectively, with 9 bases between them. CDR1 SGHRS and CDR2 YFSETQ come from the germline V gene. The CDR3 totals 12 residues. DNA of the CDR3: TGCGCCAGCAGGGAAGGGGGCACTGAAGCTTTCTTT. Translating it yields CASREGGTEAFF.

This clonotype has ten or more counts. This rearrangement joins TRBV29-1 to TRBJ1-1; D remains ambiguous. The germline CDR1 and CDR2 sequences are SQVTM and ANQGSEA. This CDR3 contains 12 residues. V lost 6 bases and J 0 bases, leaving 8 bases between the germline ends. The CDR3 is CSVGRVNTEAFF. The CDR3 DNA reads TGCAGCGTCGGACGGGTGAACACTGAAGCTTTCTTT. The full variable domain, with the rest looked up from reference TRBV29-1 and TRBJ1-1, is SAVISQKPSRDICQRGTSLTIQCQVDSQVTMMFWYRQQPGQSLTLIATANQGSEATYESGFVIDKFPISRPNLTFSTLTVSNMSPEDSSIYLCSVGRVNTEAFFGQGTRLTVV.

This clonotype was observed a few times. The chain joins TRBV12-3 or TRBV12-4 to TRBJ2-7, with 8 nucleotides matching TRBD1. V gave up 5 bases and J gave up 9 bases; unmatched junction bases: 6. The CDR3 runs 12 residues. CDR3 region: CASSGTGLAQYF. In nucleotides, the CDR3 is TGTGCCAGCAGTGGGACAGGACTGGCGCAGTACTTC.

The sample holds a few counts of this clonotype. V gene TRBV30 combines with J gene TRBJ2-6; no clear D gene. The CDR3 sequence is 13 residues long. Germline V gene sequence: CDR1 GTSNPN, CDR2 SVGIG (reference sequence). The V and J ends lost 3 bases and 4 bases respectively, with 7 bases between them. The CDR3 DNA reads as TGTGCCTGGAGGCCATCGGGGGCCAACGTCCTGACTTTC. Translated, it gives CAWRPSGANVLTF.

The V call is TRBV20-1, the J call TRBJ2-3; 12 bases are shared with TRBD2. The CDR3 has 15 residues. Germline trimming cut 5 bases from V and 5 bases from J; bases unmatched to any gene: 8. Germline CDR1 DFQATT, CDR2 SNEGSKA (reference sequence). DNA of the CDR3: TGCAGTGCTGTCCGACTAGCGGGAGATATAGATACGCAGTATTTT. Translating gives CSAVRLAGDIDTQYF.

This clonotype was counted at least ten times. The chain links TRBV20-1 to TRBJ2-5, with 15 bases fitting TRBD2. The CDR3 is 14 residues long. V lost 5 bases and J lost 5; bases outside the gene matches: 3. Germline V gene lookup returns CDR1 DFQATT and CDR2 SNEGSKA (reference sequence). CDR3 sequence (DNA): TGCAGTGCTGATGGACTAGCGGGAGGGGAGACCCAGTACTTC. Translating gives CSADGLAGGETQYF.

V gene TRBV6-5 combines with J gene TRBJ2-5; D is uncertain. The CDR3 totals 13 residues. Germline CDR1 and CDR2: MNHEY and SVGAGI. Trimming left V 10 bases short and J 5 bases short, with 17 bases between. The CDR3 nucleotides are TGTGCCATCGACACGGCCGCTACCGAGACCCAGTACTTC. As protein: CAIDTAATETQYF.

This clonotype was picked up many times. This chain uses TRBV28 with TRBJ2-3; perhaps TRBD1 as D (5 bases). Germline V gene data show CDR1 as MDHEN and CDR2 as SYDVKM. V lost 5 bases and J lost 0, with 15 bases in between. The length of the CDR3 is 16 residues. CDR3 nucleotides: TGTGCCAGCAGTGAACAGCGACAGCCAAGCACAGATACGCAGTATTTT. Its protein is CASSEQRQPSTDTQYF.